This T cell receptor beta chain is from a study of glioma-infiltrating T cells. Amplification of TCR alpha and beta CDR3 regions from RNA used iRepertoire nested multiplex PCR. Tissue mRNA or PBMC total RNA, roughly 100-400 ng, went into one-step reverse transcription and amplification. Each CDR3 protein is one row after TCRdb ran MiXCR on the multiplex PCR reads. The table includes some 93,000 distinct CDR3 sequences, roughly 39% detected once. Ten or more counts support this clonotype. Antigen: not known. Trimming shortened V by 0 bases and J by 4 bases, and 9 bases separated the two germline ends. Germline CDR1 and CDR2: KGHSH and LQKENI. This CDR3 comprises 14 residues. Study-level findings and limits: Only very few CDR3 sequences appeared in both tissue and blood. Non-neoplastic patients had below-expected tissue-blood divergence, while all gliomas exceeded expectation.

This sequence joins TRBV18 and TRBJ1-2, with no clear D. The sample taken for sequencing was glioma tissue, nonneoplastic brain tissue, or PBMCs (not recorded which). The TCR sequence derives from a human donor with low-grade glioma or glioblastoma, undergoing nonglioma brain surgery, or in good health (not recorded which). CDR3 nucleotide sequence: TGTGCCAGCTCACCACCAGGACTTAGCTATGGCTACACCTTC. Protein sequence: CASSPPGLSYGYTF.